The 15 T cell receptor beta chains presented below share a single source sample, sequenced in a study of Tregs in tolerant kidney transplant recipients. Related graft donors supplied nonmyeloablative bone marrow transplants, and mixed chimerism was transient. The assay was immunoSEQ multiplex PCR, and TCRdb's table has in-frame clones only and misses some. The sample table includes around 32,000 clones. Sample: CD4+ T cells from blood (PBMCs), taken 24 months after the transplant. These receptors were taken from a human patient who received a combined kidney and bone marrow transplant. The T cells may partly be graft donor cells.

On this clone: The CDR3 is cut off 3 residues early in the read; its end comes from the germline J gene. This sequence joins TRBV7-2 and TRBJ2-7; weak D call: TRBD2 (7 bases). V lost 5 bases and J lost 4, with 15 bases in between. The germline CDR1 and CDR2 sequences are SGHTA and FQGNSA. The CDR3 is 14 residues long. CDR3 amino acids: CASSLRGAGYEQYF. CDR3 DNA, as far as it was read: TGTGCCAGCAGCCTCCGGGGGGCGGGGTACGAG.

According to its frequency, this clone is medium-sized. The CDR3 loop reads CASSEGQNEKLFF. The sequenced part of the CDR3 DNA is TGCGCCAGCAGCGAGGGACAGAATGAAAAA. The chain combines TRBV5-1 with TRBJ1-4; 7 bases map to TRBD1. From the germline J gene comes the end of the CDR3, since the read stops 3 residues before it. CDR1 is SGHRS and CDR2 is YFSETQ in the germline V gene. CDR3 length: 13 amino acids. Unmatched junction bases numbered 2, after V lost 4 bases and J lost 5 bases.

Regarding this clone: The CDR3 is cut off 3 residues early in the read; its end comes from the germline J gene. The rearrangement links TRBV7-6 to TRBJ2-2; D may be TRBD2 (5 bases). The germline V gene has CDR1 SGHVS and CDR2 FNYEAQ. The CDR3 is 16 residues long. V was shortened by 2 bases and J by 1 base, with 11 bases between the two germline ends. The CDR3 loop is CASSLKPSGNTGELFF. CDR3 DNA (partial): TGTGCCAGCAGCTTAAAGCCCAGCGGGAACACCGGGGAG.

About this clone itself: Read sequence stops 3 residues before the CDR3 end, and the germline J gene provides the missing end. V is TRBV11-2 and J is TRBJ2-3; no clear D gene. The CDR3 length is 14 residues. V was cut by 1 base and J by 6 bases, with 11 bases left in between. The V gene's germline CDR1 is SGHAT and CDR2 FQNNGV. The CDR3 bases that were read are TGTGCCAGCAGCTTAGGGCGCCCCGGGGATACG. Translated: CASSLGRPGDT. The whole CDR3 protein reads CASSLGRPGDTQYF. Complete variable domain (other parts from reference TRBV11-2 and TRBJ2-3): EAGVAQSPRYKIIEKRQSVAFWCNPISGHATLYWYQQILGQGPKLLIQFQNNGVVDDSQLPKDRFSAERLKGVDSTLKIQPAKLEDSAVYLCASSLGRPGDTQYFGPGTRLTVL.

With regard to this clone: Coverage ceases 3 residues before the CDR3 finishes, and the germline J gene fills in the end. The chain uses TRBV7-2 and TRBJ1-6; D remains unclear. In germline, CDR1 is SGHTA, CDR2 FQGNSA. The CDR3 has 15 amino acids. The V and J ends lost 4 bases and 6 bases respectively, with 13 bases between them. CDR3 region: CASSYVGSLNSPLHF. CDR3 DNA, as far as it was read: TGTGCCAGCAGCTACGTCGGGTCCCTTAATTCACCC.

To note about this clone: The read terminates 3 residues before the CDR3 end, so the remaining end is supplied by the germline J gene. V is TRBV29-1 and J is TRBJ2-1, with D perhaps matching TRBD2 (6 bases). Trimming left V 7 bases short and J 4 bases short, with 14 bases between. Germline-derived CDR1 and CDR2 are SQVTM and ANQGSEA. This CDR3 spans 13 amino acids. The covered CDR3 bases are TGCAGCGGGCGACTAGGTCTTTACAATGAG. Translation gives CSGRLGLYNE. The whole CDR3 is CSGRLGLYNEQFF.

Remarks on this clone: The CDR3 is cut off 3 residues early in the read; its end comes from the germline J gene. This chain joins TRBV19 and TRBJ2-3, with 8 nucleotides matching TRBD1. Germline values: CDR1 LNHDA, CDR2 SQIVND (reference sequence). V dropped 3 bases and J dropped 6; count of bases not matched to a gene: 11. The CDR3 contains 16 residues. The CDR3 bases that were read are TGTGCCAGTAGTATTTCCGGGACAGGACGGGGGGATACG. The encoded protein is CASSISGTGRGDT. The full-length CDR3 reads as CASSISGTGRGDTQYF.

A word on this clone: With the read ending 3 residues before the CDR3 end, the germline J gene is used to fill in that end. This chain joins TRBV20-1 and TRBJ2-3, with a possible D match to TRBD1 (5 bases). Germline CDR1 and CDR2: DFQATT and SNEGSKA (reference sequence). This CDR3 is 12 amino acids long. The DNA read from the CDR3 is TGCAGTGCTCCCAAAGTGGACACAGCG. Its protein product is CSAPKVDTA. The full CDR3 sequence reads CSAPKVDTAQYF.

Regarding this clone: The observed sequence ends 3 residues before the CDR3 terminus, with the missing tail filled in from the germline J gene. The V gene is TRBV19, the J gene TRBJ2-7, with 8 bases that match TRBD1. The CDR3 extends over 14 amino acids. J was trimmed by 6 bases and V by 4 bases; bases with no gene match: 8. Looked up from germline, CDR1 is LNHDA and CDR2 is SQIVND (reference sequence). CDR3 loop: CASSTFGQGREQYF. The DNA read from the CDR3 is TGTGCCAGTAGTACTTTCGGACAGGGTCGCGAG.

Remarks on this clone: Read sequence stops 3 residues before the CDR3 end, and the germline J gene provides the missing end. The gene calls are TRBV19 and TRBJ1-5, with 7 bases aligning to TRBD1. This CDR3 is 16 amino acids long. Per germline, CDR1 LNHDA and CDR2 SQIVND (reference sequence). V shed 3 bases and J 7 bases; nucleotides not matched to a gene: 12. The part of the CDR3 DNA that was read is TGTGCCAGTAGTATGGGGACACACAGGGGTAGCCAGCCC. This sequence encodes CASSMGTHRGSQP. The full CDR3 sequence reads CASSMGTHRGSQPQHF. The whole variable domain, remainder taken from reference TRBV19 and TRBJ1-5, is DGGITQSPKYLFRKEGQNVTLSCEQNLNHDAMYWYRQDPGQGLRLIYYSQIVNDFQKGDIAEGYSVSREKKESFPLTVTSAQKNPTAFYLCASSMGTHRGSQPQHFGDGTRLSIL.

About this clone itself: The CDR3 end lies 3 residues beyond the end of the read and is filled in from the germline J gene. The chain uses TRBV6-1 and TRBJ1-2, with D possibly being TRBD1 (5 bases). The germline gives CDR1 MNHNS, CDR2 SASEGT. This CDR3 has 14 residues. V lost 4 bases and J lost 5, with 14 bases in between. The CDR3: CASSGWTNDYGYTF. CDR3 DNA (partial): TGTGCCAGCAGTGGTTGGACAAACGATTATGGC.

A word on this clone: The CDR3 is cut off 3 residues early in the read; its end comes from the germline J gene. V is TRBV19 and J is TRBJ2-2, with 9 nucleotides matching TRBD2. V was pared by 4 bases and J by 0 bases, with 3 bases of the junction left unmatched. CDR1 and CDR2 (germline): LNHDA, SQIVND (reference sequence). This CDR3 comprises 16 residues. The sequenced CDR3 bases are TGTGCCAGTAGTAGGTTAGCGGGGGCGAACACCGGGGAG. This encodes CASSRLAGANTGE. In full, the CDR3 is CASSRLAGANTGELFF.

CDR3 DNA, as far as it was read: TGTGCCAGCAGCTTAGGACTAGCGGATTACAATGAG. This sequence encodes CASSLGLADYNE. The whole CDR3 reads CASSLGLADYNEQFF. This chain links TRBV11-3 with TRBJ2-1; 9 bases align to TRBD2. The read is 3 residues too short to cover the CDR3 end, so that end is filled in from the germline J gene. The V gene's germline CDR1 is SGHNT and CDR2 YENEEA. Trimming cost V 1 base and J 4 bases; bases outside gene matches: 2. This CDR3 has 15 residues.

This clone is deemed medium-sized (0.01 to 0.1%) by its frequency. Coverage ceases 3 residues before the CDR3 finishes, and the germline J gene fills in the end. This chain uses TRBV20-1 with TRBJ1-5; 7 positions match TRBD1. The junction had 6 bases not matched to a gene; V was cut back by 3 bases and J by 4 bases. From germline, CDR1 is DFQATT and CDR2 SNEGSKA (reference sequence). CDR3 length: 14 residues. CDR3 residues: CSASQGVPNQPQHF. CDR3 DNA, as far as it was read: TGCAGTGCTAGCCAGGGGGTGCCTAATCAGCCC.

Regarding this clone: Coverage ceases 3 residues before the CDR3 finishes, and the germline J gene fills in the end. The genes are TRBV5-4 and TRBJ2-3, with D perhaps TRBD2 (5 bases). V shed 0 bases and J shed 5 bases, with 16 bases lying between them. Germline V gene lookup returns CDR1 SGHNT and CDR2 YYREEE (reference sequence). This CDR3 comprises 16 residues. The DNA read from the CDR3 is TGTGCCAGCAGCTTGGCTGGGCGGGCCACGGTAGATACG. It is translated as CASSLAGRATVDT. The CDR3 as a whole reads CASSLAGRATVDTQYF.